This T cell receptor (beta chain) emerged from a study of cytomegalovirus exposure and HLA in healthy donors. Study-level background: Sequencing of some 200 million T cells in an earlier analysis found roughly 120 million unique TCR beta sequences. HLA-typed donors were the source of 90 million or so unique TCRs, which an early data release held.

Germline V CDR1 and CDR2: LNHDA, SQIVND (reference sequence). The CDR3 is 15 residues long. The ends lost 4 bases at V and 2 bases at J; junction bases unmatched: 3. The PCR used 60 Vbeta and 13 Jbeta primers. The table came from immunoSEQ multiplex PCR; TCRdb's copy has only in-frame clones and leaves some out. Of roughly 180,000 clones listed, roughly four fifths were seen once; the top ten hold 0.65% to 0.95%. General observations from the study: The authors enumerated some 170 TCR beta chains as linked to cytomegalovirus. About 87% or about 30% of the time was how often most TCR beta V segments were productive, according to an earlier analysis.

On this clone: The antigen is undetermined.

This chain links TRBV19 with TRBJ2-1; 9 nucleotides agree with TRBD2. Sequences were obtained from PBMCs. The receptor's source is a female donor in good health and CMV-seronegative. The CDR3 coding sequence is TGTGCCAGTAGTACCGCGGGGGGGCCCTACAATGAGCAGTTCTTC. Protein: CASSTAGGPYNEQFF.